What follows are 20 T cell receptor beta chains derived from one specimen sequenced in a study of CD8 T cells in ankylosing spondylitis. General observations from the study: A motif in TCR beta, a set of about eight highly homologous variants, appeared characteristic of ankylosing spondylitis blood.

One entry per CDR3 protein, called by TCRdb with MiXCR from the 5' RACE reads. Among some 200,000 distinct CDR3 sequences listed, 6% to 8% were seen once. No antigens are known for them. The sequenced sample was blood, either unsorted or a sorted T cell fraction (not recorded which). These receptors came from a male donor with ankylosing spondylitis.

This clonotype was seen ten or more times. The V gene is TRBV20-1, the J gene TRBJ2-7; D gene unclear. V was shortened by 5 bases and J by 3 bases, with 20 bases between the two germline ends. Per germline, CDR1 DFQATT and CDR2 SNEGSKA (reference sequence). This CDR3 contains 15 residues. CDR3 bases: TGCAGTGCTGGACCACAGACGGAATGGGGCTACGAGCAGTACTTC. This codes for CSAGPQTEWGYEQYF.

Comments on this clonotype: A much larger clone differs from this one at a single base, so this may be a read error. V and J are TRBV6-2 or TRBV6-3 and TRBJ1-1; D not certain. This CDR3 has 12 residues. Germline loops: CDR1 MNHEY, CDR2 SVGEGT. V lost 7 bases and J lost 1, with 7 bases in between. The CDR3 coding sequence is TGTGCCAGCACCTGGGGGAACACTGAAGCTTTCTTT. It codes for CASTWGNTEAFF.

Many counts were recorded for this clonotype. The chain employs TRBV14 and TRBJ2-1; 9 bases match TRBD2. The CDR3 extends over 16 amino acids. CDR1 is SGHDN and CDR2 is FVKESK in the germline V gene. V was pared by 2 bases and J by 4 bases, with 6 bases of the junction left unmatched. In DNA, the CDR3 is TGTGCCAGCAGCCAACAGACTAGCGGAGTATACAATGAGCAGTTCTTC. Translation: CASSQQTSGVYNEQFF.

This clonotype was detected many times. The chain combines TRBV12-3 or TRBV12-4 with TRBJ2-7; tentatively, D is TRBD1 (6 bases). The germline V and J ends were trimmed by 4 bases and 3 bases, with 13 bases remaining between them. The CDR3 contains 14 residues. The CDR3 DNA reads TGTGCCAGCAGTTCAGGGGATCACCACTACGAGCAGTACTTC. This sequence encodes CASSSGDHHYEQYF.

This clonotype has at least ten counts. This chain uses TRBV6-1 with TRBJ2-2; 7 bases line up with TRBD1. J lost 3 bases, V lost 7 bases, and 5 bases had no gene match. This CDR3 is 14 amino acids long. Germline values: CDR1 MNHNS, CDR2 SASEGT. The CDR3 here is CASTGTADTGELFF. In nucleotides, the CDR3 is TGTGCCAGCACTGGGACAGCTGACACCGGGGAGCTGTTTTTT.

This clonotype has at least ten counts. CDR3: CASSHDLGLAGETKQFF. The CDR3 nucleotides read TGTGCCAGCAGCCATGACCTGGGACTAGCGGGGGAAACAAAGCAGTTCTTC. The chain has TRBV7-8 and TRBJ2-1, with 14 bases fitting TRBD2. The ends lost 5 bases at V and 11 bases at J; junction bases unmatched: 14. In germline, CDR1 is SGHVS, CDR2 FQNEAQ. The CDR3 has 17 amino acids.

This clonotype was detected many times. The V call is TRBV29-1, the J call TRBJ1-1; no firm D call. CDR1 and CDR2 from the germline V gene are SQVTM and ANQGSEA. There are 14 residues in the CDR3. V was clipped by 6 bases and J by 1 base, with 15 bases between them. The CDR3 coding sequence is TGCAGCGTCGGGCTTCGGAGCCCGAACACTGAAGCTTTCTTT. It codes for CSVGLRSPNTEAFF.

The sample holds many counts of this clonotype. The CDR3 loop is CASSLSAGYEQYF. CDR3 coding DNA: TGTGCCAGCAGTTTATCGGCAGGGTACGAGCAGTACTTC. The V and J genes are TRBV27 and TRBJ2-7; weak D call: TRBD1 (5 bases). There are 13 residues in the CDR3. The V end was cut by 0 bases, the J end by 4 bases, with 7 bases between. CDR1 and CDR2 from the germline V gene are MNHEY and SMNVEV (reference sequence).

This clonotype occurred a few times. As DNA, the CDR3 is TGTGCCACCCGGACAGGTGGATACGAGCAGTACTTC. This sequence encodes CATRTGGYEQYF. V is TRBV19 and J is TRBJ2-7, with 7 bases matching TRBD1. In germline, CDR1 is LNHDA, CDR2 SQIVND (reference sequence). The CDR3 is 12 amino acids. Trimming cost V 10 bases and J 4 bases; bases outside gene matches: 7. The whole variable domain, filled in from reference TRBV19 and TRBJ2-7, reads DGGITQSPKYLFRKEGQNVTLSCEQNLNHDAMYWYRQDPGQGLRLIYYSQIVNDFQKGDIAEGYSVSREKKESFPLTVTSAQKNPTAFYLCATRTGGYEQYFGPGTRLTVT.

This clonotype was recorded a few times. This chain connects TRBV12-3 or TRBV12-4 to TRBJ1-5; no reliable D call. Trimming took off 0 bases at V and 5 bases at J, with 14 bases between the two ends. The CDR3 covers 16 residues. CDR3 in amino acids: CASSLAGLLTDQPQHF. The CDR3 DNA is TGTGCCAGCAGTTTAGCCGGTCTGCTGACGGATCAGCCCCAGCATTTT.

The CDR3 sequence is CASSPTESSYEQYF. The DNA for the CDR3 is TGTGCCAGCAGCCCCACGGAAAGTTCCTACGAGCAGTACTTC. The rearrangement uses TRBV28 and TRBJ2-7; D remains ambiguous. Germline CDR1 MDHEN, CDR2 SYDVKM. There are 14 residues in the CDR3. Deletions cut 6 bases from V and 1 base from J, with 13 bases between.

Of note for this clonotype: A read error may produce the germline difference seen at one junction end. Written as DNA, the CDR3 is TGTGCTAGCAGCTTAGCGACGGGAGGCTACAATGAGCAGTTCTTC. Translated, it gives CASSLATGGYNEQFF. This sequence joins TRBV7-6 and TRBJ2-1, with 7 bases matching TRBD2. Germline CDR1 and CDR2: SGHVS and FNYEAQ. CDR3 length: 15 amino acids.

This clonotype showed up many times. The V gene is TRBV28, the J gene TRBJ1-2; D gene uncertain. The germline V gene encodes CDR1 MDHEN and CDR2 SYDVKM. CDR3 length: 14 amino acids. The V end lost 4 bases, the J end lost 8 bases, and 17 bases lay between the germline ends. DNA for the CDR3: TGTGCCAGCAGTTCGGCGAGGGATAAGGAAGGCTACACCTTC. It codes for CASSSARDKEGYTF.

This clonotype was detected a few times. The V call is TRBV7-2, the J call TRBJ1-1; no definite D call. The germline V and J ends were trimmed by 1 base and 0 bases, with 9 bases remaining between them. The CDR3 spans 15 residues. Per germline, CDR1 SGHTA and CDR2 FQGNSA. The CDR3 sequence is CASSLGASLNTEAFF. As DNA, the CDR3 is TGTGCCAGCAGCTTAGGTGCCAGCTTGAACACTGAAGCTTTCTTT.

This clonotype was picked up a small number of times. CDR3 loop: CSASRRQSSYEQYF. The CDR3 bases are TGCAGTGCTAGCCGCAGACAGAGCTCCTACGAGCAGTACTTC. The genes are TRBV20-1 and TRBJ2-7; possibly TRBD1 for D (5 bases). Trimming removed 3 bases from V and 0 bases from J, with 12 bases in between. The germline V gene encodes CDR1 DFQATT and CDR2 SNEGSKA (reference sequence). The CDR3 is made up of 14 amino acids.

Here the CDR3 reads CASSVGLAGSFTDTQYF. The CDR3 DNA sequence: TGTGCCAGCAGCGTCGGACTAGCGGGGAGTTTCACAGATACGCAGTATTTT. The V gene is TRBV9, the J gene TRBJ2-3; the match to TRBD2 covers 12 bases. CDR1 and CDR2 from the germline V gene are SGDLS and YYNGEE. The CDR3 consists of 17 residues. Germline trimming cut 2 bases from V and 2 bases from J; bases unmatched to any gene: 6.

This clonotype was recorded many times. The gene calls are TRBV6-5 and TRBJ2-6; D possibly corresponds to TRBD1 (5 bases). Trimming removed 2 bases at V and 0 bases at J, with 8 bases between. Germline CDR1 reads MNHEY; CDR2 reads SVGAGI. CDR3 length: 16 residues. The CDR3 DNA is TGTGCCAGCAGTTACCCCGACAGCTCTGGGGCCAACGTCCTGACTTTC. This codes for CASSYPDSSGANVLTF.

This clonotype was recorded at least ten times. This sequence joins TRBV6-2 or TRBV6-3 and TRBJ2-7; no clear D. Germline CDR1 and CDR2: MNHEY and SVGEGT. The V gene lost 6 bases and the J gene lost 4 bases, with 7 bases spanning the gap. The CDR3 has 11 amino acids. The CDR3 DNA follows: TGTGCCAGCAGGTCATCATACGAGCAGTACTTC. Translating it yields CASRSSYEQYF.

This clonotype was seen at least ten times. This chain uses TRBV20-1 with TRBJ2-1; no clear D. V lost 0 bases to trimming and J lost 8 bases, with 8 bases between them. This CDR3 region has 12 residues. Germline CDR1 and CDR2: DFQATT and SNEGSKA (reference sequence). This chain's CDR3 is CSAREWGYEQFF. CDR3 DNA: TGCAGTGCTAGAGAGTGGGGTTATGAGCAGTTCTTC.

The V gene is TRBV12-3 or TRBV12-4, the J gene TRBJ2-2; 12 bases are a match to TRBD2. CDR3 length equals 17 residues. V lost 3 bases and J lost 7; bases outside the gene matches: 9. CDR3 loop: CASSFSLLAGGGGELFF. CDR3 DNA sequence: TGTGCCAGCAGTTTCTCTTTACTAGCGGGAGGAGGCGGGGAGCTGTTTTTT.